Presented here are 25 T cell receptor beta chains from one specimen sequenced in a study of shared clonotypes between healthy human individuals. Only in-frame clones appear in the TCRdb table, and some are missing; sequencing was by immunoSEQ multiplex PCR. The sample lists around 980,000 clones; roughly 74% were seen once. Sequencing was carried out using memory CD4+ T cells from PBMCs. Subset defined: CD45RA-negative fraction. These receptors all come from a man in his late teens or twenties in good health. Some clones in this sample may be carry-over from other donors' samples.

This clone was picked up a small number of times. V gene TRBV7-6 combines with J gene TRBJ2-5; D gene unclear. The germline V gene encodes CDR1 SGHVS and CDR2 FNYEAQ. Trimming took off 1 base at V and 7 bases at J, with 13 bases between the two ends. The CDR3 contains 14 residues. CDR3 loop: CASSLEGADGTQYF. CDR3 bases: TGTGCCAGCAGCTTAGAGGGTGCCGACGGGACCCAGTACTTC.

The chain is built from TRBV4-2 and TRBJ2-3; tentative D call: TRBD2 (6 bases). The CDR3 covers 14 residues. CDR1 LGHNA and CDR2 YNFKEQ come from the germline V gene. V lost 0 bases and J lost 7, with 11 bases in between. The CDR3 sequence: CASSQEVGGHTQYF. The DNA of the CDR3 is TGTGCCAGCAGCCAAGAAGTAGGAGGGCATACGCAGTATTTT.

The chain recombines TRBV5-1 with TRBJ2-3; TRBD2 agrees at 12 bases. Germline values: CDR1 SGHRS, CDR2 YFSETQ. The CDR3 contains 16 residues. V shed 2 bases, J shed 5 bases, and the junction held 6 bases outside the gene matches. The CDR3 protein is CASSLLAGGGGDTQYF. The DNA for the CDR3 is TGCGCCAGCAGCTTACTAGCGGGAGGTGGCGGAGATACGCAGTATTTT.

The rearrangement joins TRBV2 to TRBJ2-1; D remains ambiguous. The CDR3 has 15 amino acids. CDR1 SNHLY and CDR2 FYNNEI come from the germline V gene. Trimming pared 0 bases from V and 2 bases from J, leaving 8 bases between. CDR3 in DNA: TGTGCCAGCAGTGAAGCGCACGGTACCTACAATGAGCAGTTCTTC. It specifies CASSEAHGTYNEQFF.

The chain has TRBV18 and TRBJ1-1; D gene uncertain. The CDR3 runs to 16 residues. V dropped 5 bases and J dropped 0 bases, with 16 bases sitting between them. CDR1 is KGHSH and CDR2 is LQKENI in the germline V gene. CDR3 sequence reads: CASSALVAEMNTEAFF. CDR3 nucleotide sequence: TGTGCCAGCTCAGCCCTGGTGGCAGAGATGAACACTGAAGCTTTCTTT.

This chain links TRBV15 with TRBJ1-1; 9 bases fit TRBD1. Trimming took 3 bases from V and 8 from J; bases not matched to a gene: 10. The CDR3 contains 15 residues. CDR1 is LNHNV, CDR2 YYDKDF, per germline (reference sequence). The CDR3 sequence is CATSRDRDRVTEAFF. The CDR3, as DNA: TGTGCCACCAGCAGGGACCGGGACAGGGTGACAGAAGCTTTCTTT.

A few counts support this clone. This chain joins TRBV4-2 and TRBJ2-2, with 15 bases matching TRBD2. Germline lookup yields CDR1 LGHNA and CDR2 YNFKEQ. The CDR3 length is 16 residues. Unmatched junction bases numbered 2, after V lost 4 bases and J lost 5 bases. This CDR3 is CASSPGTSGRTGELFF. CDR3 nucleotides: TGTGCCAGCAGCCCCGGGACTAGCGGGAGGACCGGGGAGCTGTTTTTT.

J is TRBJ1-5 and V is TRBV28; D gene ambiguous. The CDR3 covers 19 residues. Germline CDR1 MDHEN, CDR2 SYDVKM. Trimming shortened V by 5 bases and J by 0 bases, and 23 bases separated the two germline ends. The chain's CDR3 is CASSPYRSPRHGSNQPQHF. DNA for the CDR3: TGTGCCAGCAGTCCCTATCGCAGCCCCAGGCACGGTAGCAATCAGCCCCAGCATTTT.

The genes are TRBV10-3 and TRBJ1-4; D call uncertain. Germline CDR1 ENHRY, CDR2 SYGVKD. The V gene lost 2 bases and the J gene lost 5 bases, with 12 bases spanning the gap. This CDR3 is built from 15 residues. The CDR3 DNA follows: TGTGCCATCAGTGAGCCCAACACTTCCAATGAAAAACTGTTTTTT. This gives the protein CAISEPNTSNEKLFF.

The chain has TRBV7-9 and TRBJ2-1; 11 bases fit TRBD2. CDR1 and CDR2 from the germline V gene are SEHNR and FQNEAQ (reference sequence). The CDR3 spans 19 residues. Trimming cost V 5 bases and J 0 bases; bases outside gene matches: 12. DNA for the CDR3: TGTGCCAGCAGCCCGATATCGGGACTAGCGGACCACTCCTACAATGAGCAGTTCTTC. Its protein product is CASSPISGLADHSYNEQFF.

V is TRBV7-3 and J is TRBJ2-1, with TRBD2 matching over 13 bases. The CDR3 consists of 17 residues. Losses at the gene ends were 5 bases for V and 4 bases for J; bases not matched to a gene: 8. Germline CDR1 is SGHTA and CDR2 is FQGTGA. The CDR3 bases are TGTGCCAGCAGCCCCAGGACTAGCGGGAGTGGGTACAATGAGCAGTTCTTC. This translates into CASSPRTSGSGYNEQFF.

The chain couples TRBV29-1 to TRBJ1-2; TRBD1 aligns across 7 bases. V lost 4 bases to trimming and J lost 4 bases; unmatched junction nucleotides: 15. This CDR3 region has 16 residues. The germline CDR1 and CDR2 sequences are SQVTM and ANQGSEA. For the CDR3, the DNA is TGCAGCGTTGGAGGTGACAGGGAAGGAGAAGGCTATGGCTACACCTTC. It codes for CSVGGDREGEGYGYTF.

The table lists this clone with many counts. The DNA of the CDR3 is TGTGCCAGCAGTGAGGTTTGGGGAGCCTTCGGAAACACCATATATTTT. Protein product: CASSEVWGAFGNTIYF. This chain joins TRBV6-1 and TRBJ1-3, with D unresolved. V dropped 3 bases and J dropped 4 bases, with 16 bases sitting between them. This CDR3 has 16 amino acids. Germline V CDR1 and CDR2: MNHNS, SASEGT.

The chain recombines TRBV7-2 with TRBJ2-4; 12 bases are a match to TRBD2. This CDR3 contains 16 residues. Trimming cost V 1 base and J 8 bases; bases outside gene matches: 6. Germline V gene sequence: CDR1 SGHTA, CDR2 FQGNSA. CDR3 protein: CASSLGLAGGLDIQYF. The CDR3 bases are TGTGCCAGCAGCTTAGGGCTAGCGGGAGGGTTGGACATTCAGTACTTC.

V is TRBV11-2 and J is TRBJ2-3; D is unclear. The germline V gene has CDR1 SGHAT and CDR2 FQNNGV. The CDR3 totals 16 residues. The V end was cut by 1 base, the J end by 3 bases, with 14 bases between. CDR3: CASSLGFLAQTDTQYF. The DNA for the CDR3 is TGTGCCAGCAGCTTAGGATTCTTGGCCCAGACAGATACGCAGTATTTT.

The V and J genes are TRBV6-6 and TRBJ2-3; possibly TRBD1 for D (6 bases). This CDR3 comprises 12 residues. V lost 0 bases and J 10 bases, leaving 8 bases between the germline ends. Germline V gene sequence: CDR1 MNHNY, CDR2 SVGAGI (reference sequence). Written as DNA, the CDR3 is TGTGCCAGCAGTTACTCGGGGGCCCCGCAGTATTTT. Residues: CASSYSGAPQYF.

The rearrangement uses TRBV7-2 and TRBJ2-7; D is ambiguous. CDR3 length equals 13 residues. Germline CDR1 and CDR2: SGHTA and FQGNSA. Trimming cost V 1 base and J 4 bases, with 8 bases left between them. The CDR3 coding sequence is TGTGCCAGCAGCTTAGATCCGCCGTACGAGCAGTACTTC. Its protein is CASSLDPPYEQYF.

This clone was seen many times. The chain links TRBV5-6 to TRBJ2-2; D call uncertain. Trimming left V 0 bases short and J 4 bases short, with 13 bases between. CDR1 is SGHDT and CDR2 is YYEEEE in the germline V gene. The CDR3 is made up of 16 amino acids. The CDR3 loop reads CASSLGHLGGTGELFF. The CDR3 DNA sequence: TGTGCCAGCAGCTTGGGTCATTTGGGCGGCACCGGGGAGCTGTTTTTT.

This clone was observed a few times. The chain employs TRBV30 and TRBJ1-5; D gene uncertain. The germline gives CDR1 GTSNPN, CDR2 SVGIG (reference sequence). Trimming removed 0 bases from V and 6 bases from J, with 9 bases in between. The CDR3 sequence is 13 residues long. The CDR3 is CAWSVGLRQPQHF. The CDR3 DNA reads TGTGCCTGGAGTGTGGGTCTTCGTCAGCCCCAGCATTTT. The variable domain in full, completed from reference TRBV30 and TRBJ1-5, reads SQTIHQWPATLVQPVGSPLSLECTVEGTSNPNLYWYRQAAGRGLQLLFYSVGIGQISSEVPQNLSASRPQDRQFILSSKKLLLSDSGFYLCAWSVGLRQPQHFGDGTRLSIL.

The V and J genes are TRBV11-2 and TRBJ2-7; unclear D gene. Germline CDR1 reads SGHAT; CDR2 reads FQNNGV. The CDR3 contains 14 residues. The V end was cut by 5 bases, the J end by 7 bases, with 18 bases between. This CDR3 reads CASSRAGPSSEQYF. The CDR3 DNA sequence: TGTGCCAGCAGCAGAGCCGGGCCCTCCTCGGAGCAGTACTTC. The whole variable domain, filled in from reference TRBV11-2 and TRBJ2-7, reads EAGVAQSPRYKIIEKRQSVAFWCNPISGHATLYWYQQILGQGPKLLIQFQNNGVVDDSQLPKDRFSAERLKGVDSTLKIQPAKLEDSAVYLCASSRAGPSSEQYFGPGTRLTVT.

The rearrangement uses TRBV5-1 and TRBJ1-1; possibly TRBD1 for D (5 bases). Germline CDR1 reads SGHRS; CDR2 reads YFSETQ. V gave up 2 bases and J gave up 4 bases, with 9 bases separating them. This CDR3 is built from 13 residues. This chain's CDR3 is CASSFRDGTEAFF. The CDR3 DNA reads TGCGCCAGCAGCTTTAGGGACGGCACTGAAGCTTTCTTT.

CDR3 DNA sequence: TGTGCCAGCAGTGGACTAGCGGGGCTGGGGGGAAATACGCAGTATTTT. Protein sequence: CASSGLAGLGGNTQYF. The chain links TRBV2 to TRBJ2-3; 11 bases are shared with TRBD2. Germline trimming cut 4 bases from V and 7 bases from J; bases unmatched to any gene: 10. The CDR3 loop spans 16 amino acids. Germline V gives CDR1 SNHLY, CDR2 FYNNEI.

The V and J genes are TRBV9 and TRBJ2-1, with D perhaps TRBD2 (5 bases). CDR3 length: 16 amino acids. Trimming stripped 4 bases from V and 3 bases from J, with 17 bases between. Germline CDR1 and CDR2: SGDLS and YYNGEE. The CDR3 is CASSTRSLALYNEQFF. The CDR3 coding sequence is TGTGCCAGCAGCACAAGGTCGCTAGCTCTCTACAATGAGCAGTTCTTC. The full variable domain, its missing parts supplied by reference TRBV9 and TRBJ2-1, is DSGVTQTPKHLITATGQRVTLRCSPRSGDLSVYWYQQSLDQGLQFLIQYYNGEERAKGNILERFSAQQFPDLHSELNLSSLELGDSALYFCASSTRSLALYNEQFFGPGTRLTVL.

The CDR3 nucleotides read TGTGCCAGCAGTGAAGGGTTGACCACTGAAGCTTTCTTT. Translating it yields CASSEGLTTEAFF. This chain connects TRBV6-1 to TRBJ1-1, with D unresolved. Trimming removed 1 base from V and 4 bases from J, with 7 bases in between. This CDR3 is built from 13 residues. Germline CDR1 reads MNHNS; CDR2 reads SASEGT.

This chain links TRBV5-1 with TRBJ2-3, with D possibly being TRBD1 (5 bases). Trimming took off 5 bases at V and 6 bases at J, with 19 bases between the two ends. CDR1 is SGHRS, CDR2 YFSETQ, per germline. The CDR3 spans 15 residues. The CDR3 DNA sequence: TGCGCCAGCAGGGCCAGGGAAAACGTAGTGGATACGCAGTATTTT. It translates to CASRARENVVDTQYF.